This TCR beta chain was obtained from a study of blood T cell repertoires in COVID-19. CDR1 is LGHDT and CDR2 is YNNKEL in the germline V gene (reference sequence). Trimming stripped 4 bases from V and 6 bases from J, with 7 bases between. The CDR3 runs 13 residues. Assay: immunoSEQ multiplex PCR; the TCRdb copy retains only in-frame clones and omits some. The profile shows under 350,000 clones, about 89% of them singletons. Sequences were obtained from peripheral blood. This sequence joins TRBV3-1 (or the pseudogene TRBV3-2) and TRBJ1-6; no firm D call. This TCR was sampled from a man aged 50-60 years with acute or convalescent COVID-19. CDR3 DNA: TGTGCCAGCAGCCTCGGAGCTAATTCACCCCTCCACTTT. Protein: CASSLGANSPLHF.